This is a list of T cell receptor beta chains from one sample in a study of cytomegalovirus exposure and HLA in healthy donors. Method: immunoSEQ multiplex PCR; TCRdb's copy keeps in-frame clones and lacks some. In the table there are around 170,000 clones, 80% of which are singletons. What was sequenced was PBMCs. The receptors were gathered from a man aged 35 to 55 in good health and CMV-seropositive. Both conserved end residues are part of each CDR3. A D gene is named only where the DNA matches it firmly. Rows may omit the clone size; those that give it use once, few, many or a size class.

. TRBJ1-1 . TRBV5-1 TGCGCCAGCAGCTTGGAGGGCAGGGTGGGAAGGGCTTTCTTT CASSLEGRVGRAFF
TRBD2 TRBJ2-5 few TRBV11-2 TGTGCCAGCAGCTTAGTGGGGGCCAGCGGGGGGATGGAGACCCAGTACTTC CASSLVGASGGMETQYF
. TRBJ2-2 . TRBV29-1 TGCAGCGTTTCGGTGAACACCGGGGAGCTGTTTTTT CSVSVNTGELFF
. TRBJ1-5 . TRBV6-1 TGTGCCAGCAGTGAAAGCGGTTTCAATCAGCCCCAGCATTTT CASSESGFNQPQHF
TRBD1 TRBJ2-7 . TRBV14 TGTGCCAGCAGCCGAGCAGGGGGCGGGTCCTACGAGCAGTACTTC CASSRAGGGSYEQYF
TRBD2 TRBJ2-7 . TRBV7-2 TGTGCCAGCAGTCTAAGCGGGGCCCTGTACGAGCAGTACTTC CASSLSGALYEQYF
TRBD1 TRBJ2-7 . TRBV27 TGTGCCAGCAAAGAAAGGGGTTGGGGACAGGCCTACGAGCAGTACTTC CASKERGWGQAYEQYF
. TRBJ2-4 . TRBV4-3 TGCGCCAGCAGCCATGGGCAGGGGTTAGCCAAAAACATTCAGTACTTC CASSHGQGLAKNIQYF
TRBD1 TRBJ2-2 . TRBV4-1 TGCGCCAGCAGCCGGACAGGGGGGAACACCGGGGAGCTGTTTTTT CASSRTGGNTGELFF
TRBD1 TRBJ1-2 . TRBV9 TGTGCCAGCAGCCTGACAGGGGGCGATGGCTACACCTTC CASSLTGGDGYTF
TRBD2 TRBJ2-1 . TRBV5-6 TGTGCCAGCAGCCGGGGCGCTAGCGGGGGGGCGGGGTACAATGAGCAGTTCTTC CASSRGASGGAGYNEQFF
. TRBJ1-2 . TRBV2 TGTGCCAGCAGTGAACAGGGAACATCTTCCAATGGCTACACCTTC CASSEQGTSSNGYTF
TRBD1 TRBJ1-1 . TRBV19 TGTGCCAGTAGTCCAGGGACAGCGAACACTGAAGCTTTCTTT CASSPGTANTEAFF
. TRBJ1-2 . TRBV10-2 TGCGCCAGCGGTAAGGGGTGGGGCTACACCTTC CASGKGWGYTF
. TRBJ2-5 once TRBV4-2 TGTGCCAGCAGCCAAGGGAGCCGCCAAGAGACCCAGTACTTC CASSQGSRQETQYF
TRBD1 TRBJ1-2 . TRBV6-5 TGTGCCAGCAGTTACCGACGACAGGGGAGCATCTATGGCTACACCTTC CASSYRRQGSIYGYTF